This paragraph reports one T cell receptor (beta chain). Antigen: not known. This sample stems from a study of long-term antiretroviral therapy in people with HIV. Study-level results: Repertoire dominance by clones expanded before ART was seen at all time points.

Participants with HIV, all of them, were treated in the United States. They ran version v3.0 of the immunoSEQ assay at survey level. Profiled with immunoSEQ multiplex PCR; TCRdb holds only in-frame clones, not every one. This table holds about 20,000 clones, more than 70% found once. Germline assignment: CDR1 SGHNT and CDR2 YYREEE (reference sequence). J was trimmed by 5 bases and V by 4 bases; bases with no gene match: 11. This CDR3 has 16 amino acids. The chain recombines TRBV5-4 with TRBJ2-1; TRBD2 agrees at 8 bases. This specimen was unsorted PBMCs, taken 2.4 to 2.5 years after starting antiretroviral therapy. The TCR was taken from a man aged 40-49 years with HIV. This CDR3 reads CASSPLIQRGNNEQFF. Here the CDR3 DNA reads TGTGCCAGCAGCCCTCTAATCCAGCGGGGGAACAATGAGCAGTTCTTC.